This TCR beta chain derives from a study of blood T cell repertoires in COVID-19. Looking at the study overall: Acute and convalescent COVID-19 samples came from the United States, Italy and Spain. PBMCs, B-cell-depleted T cells, or T cells provided the cDNA or gDNA that made up the material.

This CDR3 is 14 amino acids long. The germline CDR1 and CDR2 sequences are SGHRS and YFSETQ. Per the study methods: By means of reference gene primer amplification, nucleated cell counts were estimated. Clones were read by immunoSEQ multiplex PCR, and TCRdb kept only the in-frame ones, dropping some. The V and J calls and clone size are taken from that table; D and trimming were inferred from the DNA. The table lists 150,000 to 200,000 clones, about 85% of them singletons. Notes on this clone: A read error may produce the germline difference seen at one junction end.

Sequencing was carried out using peripheral blood. The sequence was collected from a human donor with acute or convalescent COVID-19. The donor label of this sample is uncertain. The genes are TRBV5-1 and TRBJ2-5, with 9 bases lining up with TRBD1. DNA for the CDR3: TGCGCCAGCAGCTCTGGGACAGGGCAAGGGACCCAGTACTTC. It yields the protein CASSSGTGQGTQYF.